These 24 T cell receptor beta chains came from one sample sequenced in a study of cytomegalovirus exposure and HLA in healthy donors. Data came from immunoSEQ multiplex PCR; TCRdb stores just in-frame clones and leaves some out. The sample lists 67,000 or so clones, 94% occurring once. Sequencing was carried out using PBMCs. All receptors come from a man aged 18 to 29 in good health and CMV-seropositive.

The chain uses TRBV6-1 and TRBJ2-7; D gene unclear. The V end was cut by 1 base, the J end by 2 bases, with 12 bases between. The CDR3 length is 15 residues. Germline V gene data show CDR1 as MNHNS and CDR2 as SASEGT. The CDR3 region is CASSEGADPPYEQYF. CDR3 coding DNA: TGTGCCAGCAGTGAAGGCGCGGATCCTCCCTACGAGCAGTACTTC.

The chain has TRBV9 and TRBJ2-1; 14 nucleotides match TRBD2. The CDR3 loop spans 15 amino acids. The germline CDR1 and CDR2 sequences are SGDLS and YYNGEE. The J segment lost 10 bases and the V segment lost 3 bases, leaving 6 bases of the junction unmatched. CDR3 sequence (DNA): TGTGCCAGCAGCGAGACTAGCGGGGGGGTAAGGGAGCAGTTCTTC. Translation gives CASSETSGGVREQFF.

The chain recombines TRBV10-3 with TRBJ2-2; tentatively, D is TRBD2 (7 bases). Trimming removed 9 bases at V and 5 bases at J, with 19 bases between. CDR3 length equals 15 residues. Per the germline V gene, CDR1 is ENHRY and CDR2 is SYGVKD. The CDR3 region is CAISRGAGATGELFF. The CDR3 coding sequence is TGTGCCATATCACGGGGGGCAGGCGCAACCGGGGAGCTGTTTTTT.

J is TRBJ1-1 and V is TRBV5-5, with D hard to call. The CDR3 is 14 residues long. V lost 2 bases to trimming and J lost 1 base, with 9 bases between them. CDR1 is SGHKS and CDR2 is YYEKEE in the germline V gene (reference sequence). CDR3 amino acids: CASSLTPGNTEAFF. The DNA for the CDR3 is TGTGCCAGCAGCTTAACCCCCGGGAACACTGAAGCTTTCTTT.

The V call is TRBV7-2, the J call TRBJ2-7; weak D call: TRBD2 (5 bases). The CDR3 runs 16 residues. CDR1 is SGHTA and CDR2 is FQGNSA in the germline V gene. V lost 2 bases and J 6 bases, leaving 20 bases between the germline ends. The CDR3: CASSLRSYTAAGEQYF. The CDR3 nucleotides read TGTGCCAGCAGCTTAAGGTCTTATACCGCCGCGGGCGAGCAGTACTTC.

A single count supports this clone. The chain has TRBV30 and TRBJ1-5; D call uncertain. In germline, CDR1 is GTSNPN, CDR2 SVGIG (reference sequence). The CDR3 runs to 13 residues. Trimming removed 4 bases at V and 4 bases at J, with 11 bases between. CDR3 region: CAWTRHPNQPQHF. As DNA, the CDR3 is TGTGCCTGGACAAGACACCCAAATCAGCCCCAGCATTTT. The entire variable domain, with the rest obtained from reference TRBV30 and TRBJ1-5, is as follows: SQTIHQWPATLVQPVGSPLSLECTVEGTSNPNLYWYRQAAGRGLQLLFYSVGIGQISSEVPQNLSASRPQDRQFILSSKKLLLSDSGFYLCAWTRHPNQPQHFGDGTRLSIL.

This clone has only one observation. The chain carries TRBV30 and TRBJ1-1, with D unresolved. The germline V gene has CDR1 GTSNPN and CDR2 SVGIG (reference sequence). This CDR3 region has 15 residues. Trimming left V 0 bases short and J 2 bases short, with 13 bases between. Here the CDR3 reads CAWSVRAGRNTEAFF. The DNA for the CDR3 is TGTGCCTGGAGTGTCCGAGCGGGCAGAAACACTGAAGCTTTCTTT. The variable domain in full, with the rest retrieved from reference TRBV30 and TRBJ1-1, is SQTIHQWPATLVQPVGSPLSLECTVEGTSNPNLYWYRQAAGRGLQLLFYSVGIGQISSEVPQNLSASRPQDRQFILSSKKLLLSDSGFYLCAWSVRAGRNTEAFFGQGTRLTVV.

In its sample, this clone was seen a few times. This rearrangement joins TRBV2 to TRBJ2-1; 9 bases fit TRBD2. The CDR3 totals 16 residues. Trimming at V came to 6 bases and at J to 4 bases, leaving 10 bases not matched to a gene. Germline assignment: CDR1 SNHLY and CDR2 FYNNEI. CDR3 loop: CASRNQPSGVYNEQFF. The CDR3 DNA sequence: TGTGCCAGCAGGAATCAACCTAGCGGGGTATACAATGAGCAGTTCTTC.

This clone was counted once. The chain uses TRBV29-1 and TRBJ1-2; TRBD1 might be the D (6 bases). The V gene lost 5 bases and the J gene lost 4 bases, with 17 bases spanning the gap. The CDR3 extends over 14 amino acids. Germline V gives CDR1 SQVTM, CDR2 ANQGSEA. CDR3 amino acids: CSVYLDSIIYGYTF. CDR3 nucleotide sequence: TGCAGCGTTTACCTGGACAGTATAATCTATGGCTACACCTTC.

The CDR3 DNA reads as TGCGCCAGCAGCCCCCCCCTCGGAAACACCATATATTTT. The encoded protein is CASSPPLGNTIYF. The chain uses TRBV5-1 and TRBJ1-3; D is unclear. The CDR3 consists of 13 residues. Germline V gene sequence: CDR1 SGHRS, CDR2 YFSETQ. V was cut by 4 bases and J by 4 bases, with 9 bases left in between.

The CDR3 DNA follows: TGTGCCAGCAGTTCCTCTTACAGACAGCCCCAGCATTTT. Its translation is CASSSSYRQPQHF. The rearrangement links TRBV6-5 to TRBJ1-5; D gene uncertain. V was shortened by 4 bases and J by 7 bases, with 11 bases between the two germline ends. There are 13 residues in the CDR3. In germline, CDR1 is MNHEY, CDR2 SVGAGI.

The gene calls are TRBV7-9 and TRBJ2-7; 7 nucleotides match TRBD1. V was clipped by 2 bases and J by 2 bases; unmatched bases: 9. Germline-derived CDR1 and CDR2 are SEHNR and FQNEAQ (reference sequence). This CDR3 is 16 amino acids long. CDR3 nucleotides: TGTGCCAGCAGCTTAAGAGGCTCCGGGACAGCCTACGAGCAGTACTTC. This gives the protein CASSLRGSGTAYEQYF.

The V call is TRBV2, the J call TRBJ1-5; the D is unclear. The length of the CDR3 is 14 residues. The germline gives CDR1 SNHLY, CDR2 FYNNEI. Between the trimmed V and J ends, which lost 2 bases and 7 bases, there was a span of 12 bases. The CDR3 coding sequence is TGTGCCAGCAGTGAAAATGAGGCTGACCAGCCCCAGCATTTT. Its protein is CASSENEADQPQHF.

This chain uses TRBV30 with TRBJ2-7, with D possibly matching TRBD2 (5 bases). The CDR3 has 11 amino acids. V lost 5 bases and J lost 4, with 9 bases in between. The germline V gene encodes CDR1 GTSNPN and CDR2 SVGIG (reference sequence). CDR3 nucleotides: TGTGCCTGGGGAAGGGAGTACGAGCAGTACTTC. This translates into CAWGREYEQYF. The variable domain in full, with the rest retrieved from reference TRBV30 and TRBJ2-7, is SQTIHQWPATLVQPVGSPLSLECTVEGTSNPNLYWYRQAAGRGLQLLFYSVGIGQISSEVPQNLSASRPQDRQFILSSKKLLLSDSGFYLCAWGREYEQYFGPGTRLTVT.

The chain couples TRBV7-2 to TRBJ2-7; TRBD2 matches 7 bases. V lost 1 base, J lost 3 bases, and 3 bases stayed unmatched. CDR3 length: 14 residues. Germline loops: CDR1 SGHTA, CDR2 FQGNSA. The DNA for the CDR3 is TGTGCCAGCAGCTTAGATCCGGGGGGCTACGAGCAGTACTTC. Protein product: CASSLDPGGYEQYF.

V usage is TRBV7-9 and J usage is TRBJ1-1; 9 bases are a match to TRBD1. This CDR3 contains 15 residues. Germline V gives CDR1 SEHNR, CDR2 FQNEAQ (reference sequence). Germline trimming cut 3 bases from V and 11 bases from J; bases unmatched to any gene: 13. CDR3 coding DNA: TGTGCCAGCAGCTTTAGGGGCCTACAGGGGGCCCGGGCTTTCTTT. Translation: CASSFRGLQGARAFF.

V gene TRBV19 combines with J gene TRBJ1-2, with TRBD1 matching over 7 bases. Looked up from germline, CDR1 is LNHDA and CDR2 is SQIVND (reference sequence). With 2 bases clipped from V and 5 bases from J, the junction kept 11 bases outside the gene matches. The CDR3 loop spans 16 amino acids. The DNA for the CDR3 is TGTGCCAGTAGTATAAACGTGAGGGGGCTGAGTTATGGCTACACCTTC. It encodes CASSINVRGLSYGYTF.

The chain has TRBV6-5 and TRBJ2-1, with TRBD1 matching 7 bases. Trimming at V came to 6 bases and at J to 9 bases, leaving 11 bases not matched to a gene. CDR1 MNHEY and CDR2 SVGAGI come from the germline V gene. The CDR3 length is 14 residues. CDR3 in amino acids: CASSRGTASAEQFF. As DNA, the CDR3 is TGTGCCAGCAGCAGAGGGACAGCGTCTGCTGAGCAGTTCTTC.

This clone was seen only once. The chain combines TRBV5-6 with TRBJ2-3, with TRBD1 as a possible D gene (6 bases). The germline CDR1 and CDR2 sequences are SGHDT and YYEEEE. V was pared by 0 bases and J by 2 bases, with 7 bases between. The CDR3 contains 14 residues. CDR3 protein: CASSLGDNTDTQYF. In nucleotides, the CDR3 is TGTGCCAGCAGCTTGGGGGACAACACAGATACGCAGTATTTT.

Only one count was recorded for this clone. CDR3 nucleotides: TGTGCCAGCATAGTAGCGGGGGTCGCAGATACGCAGTATTTT. Translated: CASIVAGVADTQYF. The chain has TRBV2 and TRBJ2-3; TRBD2 matches at 9 bases. Trimming removed 7 bases from V and 4 bases from J; junction bases left unmatched: 6. The CDR3 has 14 amino acids. Germline lookup yields CDR1 SNHLY and CDR2 FYNNEI. Supplemented by reference TRBV2 and TRBJ2-3, the full variable domain reads EPEVTQTPSHQVTQMGQEVILRCVPISNHLYFYWYRQILGQKVEFLVSFYNNEISEKSEIFDDQFSVERPDGSNFTLKIRSTKLEDSAMYFCASIVAGVADTQYFGPGTRLTVL.

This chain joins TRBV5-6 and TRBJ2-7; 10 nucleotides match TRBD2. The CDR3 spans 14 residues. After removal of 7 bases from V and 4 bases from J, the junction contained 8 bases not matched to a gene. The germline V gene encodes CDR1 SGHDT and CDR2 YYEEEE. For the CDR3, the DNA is TGTGCCAGCTGCACGGGACTAGCGTCTTACGAGCAGTACTTC. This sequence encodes CASCTGLASYEQYF.

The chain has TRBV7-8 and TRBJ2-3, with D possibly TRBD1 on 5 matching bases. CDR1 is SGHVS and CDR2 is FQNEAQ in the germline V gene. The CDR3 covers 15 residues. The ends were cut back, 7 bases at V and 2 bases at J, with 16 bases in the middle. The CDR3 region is CASIDITGHTDTQYF. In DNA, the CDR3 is TGTGCCAGCATCGATATCACAGGTCACACAGATACGCAGTATTTT. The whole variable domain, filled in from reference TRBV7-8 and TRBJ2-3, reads GAGVSQSPRYKVAKRGQDVALRCDPISGHVSLFWYQQALGQGPEFLTYFQNEAQLDKSGLPSDRFFAERPEGSVSTLKIQRTQQEDSAVYLCASIDITGHTDTQYFGPGTRLTVL.

The CDR3 protein is CASSRTGWANTEAFF. As DNA, the CDR3 is TGTGCCAGCAGTCGTACAGGGTGGGCGAACACTGAAGCTTTCTTT. This chain links TRBV25-1 with TRBJ1-1, with D perhaps TRBD1 (6 bases). The CDR3 is 15 amino acids. With 5 bases removed from V and 1 base from J, the gap between germline ends came to 14 bases. Per germline, CDR1 MGHDK and CDR2 SYGVNS.

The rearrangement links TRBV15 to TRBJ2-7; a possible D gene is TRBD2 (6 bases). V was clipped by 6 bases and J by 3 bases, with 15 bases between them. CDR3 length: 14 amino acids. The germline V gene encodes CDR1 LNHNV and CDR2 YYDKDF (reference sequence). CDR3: CATSKSGVSYEQYF. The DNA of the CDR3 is TGTGCCACCAGTAAATCGGGAGTGAGCTACGAGCAGTACTTC.